The rows below give T cell receptor beta chains drawn from one sample of a study of cytomegalovirus exposure and HLA in healthy donors. Libraries were prepared by immunoSEQ multiplex PCR; TCRdb keeps only in-frame clonotypes and omits some of them. The sample contains roughly 65,000 clones, 80% to 95% of which appear only once. Specimen: PBMCs. Source of these receptors: a man between 18 and 29 years old in good health and CMV-seropositive. CDR3s include the opening cysteine and the closing phenylalanine or tryptophan. Fields, in order: clone size, V gene, J gene, D gene, CDR3 protein, CDR3 DNA. A D gene is named only where the DNA matches it firmly. Only part of the rows carry a size: once, few, many, or a class if the clone is expanded.

size: NA
V: TRBV5-1
J: TRBJ2-7
D: TRBD1
CDR3: CASSYPTTLSGTGHYEQYF
DNA: TGCGCCAGCAGCTACCCAACCACCCTCTCCGGGACAGGGCACTACGAGCAGTACTTC

size: NA
V: TRBV7-3
J: TRBJ1-1
D: NA
CDR3: CASRSGVREGEAFF
DNA: TGTGCCAGCAGATCCGGGGTACGGGAGGGGGAAGCTTTCTTT

size: NA
V: TRBV28
J: TRBJ2-6
D: NA
CDR3: CASSLPGLGPSGANVLTF
DNA: TGTGCCAGCAGTTTACCTGGTCTGGGCCCCTCTGGGGCCAACGTCCTGACTTTC

size: NA
V: TRBV5-4
J: TRBJ2-3
D: TRBD2
CDR3: CASSLVAGTTDTQYF
DNA: TGTGCCAGCAGCTTAGTAGCGGGGACCACAGATACGCAGTATTTT

size: NA
V: TRBV18
J: TRBJ2-7
D: TRBD2
CDR3: CASSLGLAGDEQYF
DNA: TGTGCCAGCTCCCTTGGACTAGCGGGAGACGAGCAGTACTTC

size: NA
V: TRBV9
J: TRBJ2-7
D: NA
CDR3: CASNTKGPREPSSYEQYF
DNA: TGTGCCAGTAATACAAAGGGGCCCAGAGAGCCGAGCTCCTACGAGCAGTACTTC

size: NA
V: TRBV10-3
J: TRBJ2-1
D: TRBD2
CDR3: CAIPQIPGLAGRSSYNEQFF
DNA: TGTGCCATACCCCAGATCCCGGGACTAGCGGGGCGGAGCTCCTACAATGAGCAGTTCTTC

size: once
V: TRBV30
J: TRBJ1-5
D: NA
CDR3: CAWSVPGVMGQPQHF
DNA: TGTGCCTGGAGTGTACCAGGGGTGATGGGTCAGCCCCAGCATTTT

size: NA
V: TRBV20-1
J: TRBJ2-1
D: NA
CDR3: CSAGRTDEQFF
DNA: TGCAGTGCTGGTAGAACCGATGAGCAGTTCTTC

size: once
V: TRBV6-8
J: TRBJ2-5
D: TRBD2
CDR3: CASSYGPVPSGPARQETQYF
DNA: TGTGCCAGCAGTTACGGCCCGGTCCCTAGCGGGCCTGCGAGACAAGAGACCCAGTACTTC

size: NA
V: TRBV5-1
J: TRBJ2-1
D: TRBD2
CDR3: CASSLDSGWGGQFF
DNA: TGCGCCAGCAGCTTGGATAGCGGATGGGGGGGGCAGTTCTTC

size: once
V: TRBV6-5
J: TRBJ1-2
D: NA
CDR3: CASSSQVREGYTF
DNA: TGTGCCAGCAGTTCACAGGTCCGGGAGGGCTACACCTTC

size: NA
V: TRBV30
J: TRBJ2-1
D: TRBD2
CDR3: CAWRITGLAGGNYNEQFF
DNA: TGTGCCTGGAGAATAACAGGACTAGCGGGAGGGAACTACAATGAGCAGTTCTTC

size: NA
V: TRBV4-2
J: TRBJ1-2
D: TRBD1
CDR3: CASSQGDRIGDGYTF
DNA: TGTGCCAGCAGCCAAGGGGACAGGATCGGGGATGGCTACACCTTC

size: NA
V: TRBV19
J: TRBJ2-3
D: NA
CDR3: CASSLRGRTDTQYF
DNA: TGTGCCAGTAGCCTCAGGGGGAGGACAGATACGCAGTATTTT

size: NA
V: TRBV9
J: TRBJ1-1
D: NA
CDR3: CASRPPAVGGNTEAFF
DNA: TGTGCCAGCAGACCCCCGGCAGTGGGGGGGAACACTGAAGCTTTCTTT

size: NA
V: TRBV19
J: TRBJ2-6
D: NA
CDR3: CATAPGWPSGANVLTF
DNA: TGTGCCACCGCTCCGGGTTGGCCCTCTGGGGCCAACGTCCTGACTTTC

size: NA
V: TRBV30
J: TRBJ2-7
D: NA
CDR3: CAWRLEGRAYEQYF
DNA: TGTGCCTGGAGATTGGAGGGTAGAGCCTACGAGCAGTACTTC

size: NA
V: TRBV19
J: TRBJ2-4
D: NA
CDR3: CASSIGGLAKNIQYF
DNA: TGTGCCAGTAGTATAGGAGGGTTGGCCAAAAACATTCAGTACTTC

size: few
V: TRBV6-1
J: TRBJ2-3
D: TRBD2
CDR3: CASSEALAGVGVDTQYF
DNA: TGTGCCAGCAGTGAAGCCCTAGCGGGAGTGGGTGTTGATACGCAGTATTTT

size: NA
V: TRBV28
J: TRBJ2-7
D: TRBD1
CDR3: CASSTRDRPYEQYF
DNA: TGTGCCAGCAGTACCCGGGACAGACCCTACGAGCAGTACTTC

size: NA
V: TRBV30
J: TRBJ2-7
D: NA
CDR3: CACRPSGSYEQYF
DNA: TGTGCCTGTCGACCTAGTGGGTCCTACGAGCAGTACTTC

size: NA
V: TRBV23-1
J: TRBJ2-1
D: TRBD2
CDR3: CASSPPEYGTSGDYCRSYNEQFF
DNA: TGCGCCAGCAGTCCCCCTGAGTATGGGACTAGCGGAGACTATTGTCGCTCCTACAATGAGCAGTTCTTC

size: NA
V: TRBV27
J: TRBJ2-7
D: TRBD2
CDR3: CASRALAGVAYEQYF
DNA: TGTGCCAGCAGAGCTCTAGCGGGAGTTGCCTACGAGCAGTACTTC

size: NA
V: TRBV14
J: TRBJ2-1
D: TRBD2
CDR3: CASSQDQAGINNEQFF
DNA: TGTGCCAGCAGCCAAGATCAAGCGGGAATTAACAATGAGCAGTTCTTC

size: NA
V: TRBV2
J: TRBJ1-1
D: TRBD1
CDR3: CASRRGQGTGNTEAFF
DNA: TGTGCCAGCAGACGCGGACAGGGTACGGGGAACACTGAAGCTTTCTTT

size: NA
V: TRBV9
J: TRBJ2-7
D: NA
CDR3: CASSVTTETYEQYF
DNA: TGTGCCAGCAGCGTAACGACAGAGACCTACGAGCAGTACTTC

size: NA
V: TRBV5-6
J: TRBJ2-3
D: NA
CDR3: CASSLAVGAGTDTQYF
DNA: TGTGCCAGCAGCTTAGCGGTAGGTGCGGGCACAGATACGCAGTATTTT

size: NA
V: TRBV6-5
J: TRBJ2-3
D: NA
CDR3: CASSLGGMRVDTQYF
DNA: TGTGCCAGCAGCCTTGGAGGTATGCGCGTTGATACGCAGTATTTT

size: once
V: TRBV2
J: TRBJ2-1
D: TRBD2
CDR3: CASSDPRRAGGPSIFHEQFF
DNA: TGTGCCAGCAGTGATCCGCGCCGAGCGGGAGGGCCTAGTATCTTTCATGAGCAGTTCTTC

size: NA
V: TRBV6-6
J: TRBJ2-3
D: TRBD2
CDR3: CASRLAGVWTDTQYF
DNA: TGTGCCAGCAGGTTAGCGGGAGTATGGACAGATACGCAGTATTTT